The 14 T cell receptor beta chains below were found in one sample sequenced in a study of cytomegalovirus exposure and HLA in healthy donors. PCR employed 60 Vbeta and 13 Jbeta primers. Clones were read by immunoSEQ multiplex PCR, and TCRdb kept only the in-frame ones, dropping some. The data show some 150,000 clones, roughly 80% seen once. Sequencing was done on a sample of PBMCs. The source is a woman in her 50s in good health and CMV-seropositive.

This clone has only a few counts. The CDR3 DNA sequence: TGTGCCAGCAGGAGGGTAAATCAGCCCCAGCATTTT. Protein: CASRRVNQPQHF. The chain combines TRBV2 with TRBJ1-5, with unresolved D. The CDR3 extends over 12 amino acids. The germline gives CDR1 SNHLY, CDR2 FYNNEI. Trimming cost V 6 bases and J 4 bases, with 7 bases left between them.

The chain joins TRBV19 to TRBJ2-7; D remains ambiguous. The CDR3 length is 12 residues. Trimming left V 0 bases short and J 5 bases short, with 5 bases between. Germline CDR1 reads LNHDA; CDR2 reads SQIVND (reference sequence). CDR3 bases: TGTGCCAGTAGTATAGAGGGCCACGAGCAGTACTTC. As protein: CASSIEGHEQYF. Based on the CDR3 plus reference TRBV19 and TRBJ2-7, the full variable domain is DGGITQSPKYLFRKEGQNVTLSCEQNLNHDAMYWYRQDPGQGLRLIYYSQIVNDFQKGDIAEGYSVSREKKESFPLTVTSAQKNPTAFYLCASSIEGHEQYFGPGTRLTVT.

In this sample, this clone turned up a few times. CDR3 sequence reads: CASGTEILNTEAFF. As DNA, the CDR3 is TGCGCCAGCGGGACAGAAATATTGAACACTGAAGCTTTCTTT. V is TRBV5-1 and J is TRBJ1-1; 7 bases align to TRBD1. Trimming at V came to 7 bases and at J to 0 bases, leaving 6 bases not matched to a gene. The CDR3 covers 14 residues. CDR1 is SGHRS and CDR2 is YFSETQ in the germline V gene.

The rearrangement joins TRBV18 to TRBJ2-7; TRBD2 matches at 12 bases. This CDR3 has 17 amino acids. CDR1 and CDR2 (germline): KGHSH, LQKENI. J gave up 0 bases and V 5 bases, and 8 bases lay outside the gene matches. The CDR3 DNA reads as TGTGCCAGCTCATCGGGACTAGCGGGTAGTAGCTCCTACGAGCAGTACTTC. Translated, it gives CASSSGLAGSSSYEQYF.

V gene TRBV4-1 combines with J gene TRBJ1-5, with a possible D match to TRBD1 (6 bases). The CDR3 covers 14 residues. Germline values: CDR1 MGHRA, CDR2 YSYEKL. Trimming removed 0 bases at V and 7 bases at J, with 10 bases between. CDR3 amino acids: CASSQEPQGQPQHF. The CDR3 region has the DNA TGCGCCAGCAGCCAAGAACCCCAGGGGCAGCCCCAGCATTTT.

CDR3 in DNA: TGTGCCAGCAGCTTAGCGTTCGGACAGGGGGTAACTAACGAGCAGTACTTC. Its translation: CASSLAFGQGVTNEQYF. The J gene is TRBJ2-7, the V gene TRBV7-8, with TRBD1 matching over 10 bases. Germline V lookup: CDR1 SGHVS, CDR2 FQNEAQ. The CDR3 covers 17 residues. V gave up 0 bases and J gave up 5 bases; unmatched junction bases: 10.

V gene TRBV5-4 combines with J gene TRBJ1-1, with TRBD1 matching over 7 bases. The J segment lost 0 bases and the V segment lost 0 bases, leaving 5 bases of the junction unmatched. CDR3 size: 16 residues. Per the germline V gene, CDR1 is SGHNT and CDR2 is YYREEE (reference sequence). The chain's CDR3 is CASSLGTGLVNTEAFF. The DNA for the CDR3 is TGTGCCAGCAGCTTGGGGACAGGTTTGGTGAACACTGAAGCTTTCTTT.

V and J are TRBV29-1 and TRBJ2-7; 8 nucleotides align to TRBD1. Per germline, CDR1 SQVTM and CDR2 ANQGSEA. V gave up 8 bases and J gave up 2 bases; unmatched junction bases: 8. This CDR3 contains 13 residues. CDR3 residues: CSTPGQGPYEQYF. The CDR3 DNA follows: TGCAGCACTCCCGGACAGGGTCCCTACGAGCAGTACTTC.

This sequence joins TRBV30 and TRBJ2-5, with 10 bases lining up with TRBD2. From germline, CDR1 is GTSNPN and CDR2 SVGIG (reference sequence). The junction had 5 bases not matched to a gene; V was cut back by 2 bases and J by 5 bases. CDR3 size: 14 residues. The CDR3 region has the DNA TGTGCCTGGAGTAGCGGGGGGGCCGGTGAGACCCAGTACTTC. Translation gives CAWSSGGAGETQYF.

The CDR3 nucleotides are TGCGCCAGCAGCCGTGGACTAGCGGGGTCTGCTAGCACAGATACGCAGTATTTT. Translation: CASSRGLAGSASTDTQYF. The V gene is TRBV5-1, the J gene TRBJ2-3; 12 nucleotides match TRBD2. The V segment lost 4 bases and the J segment 0 bases; nucleotides outside the gene matches: 9. This CDR3 is built from 18 residues. Per the germline V gene, CDR1 is SGHRS and CDR2 is YFSETQ.

CDR3 loop: CASRASGRSYEQYF. In DNA, the CDR3 is TGTGCCAGCCGGGCTAGCGGCCGCTCCTACGAGCAGTACTTC. The chain combines TRBV28 with TRBJ2-7; 7 bases align to TRBD2. This CDR3 spans 14 amino acids. Per germline, CDR1 MDHEN and CDR2 SYDVKM. The V segment lost 8 bases and the J segment 0 bases; nucleotides outside the gene matches: 7.

The V gene is TRBV7-2, the J gene TRBJ1-1; unclear D gene. There are 14 residues in the CDR3. Trimming left V 0 bases short and J 3 bases short, with 8 bases between. Germline assignment: CDR1 SGHTA and CDR2 FQGNSA. The CDR3 reads CASSLAVRDTEAFF. The CDR3 bases are TGTGCCAGCAGCTTAGCCGTGAGGGACACTGAAGCTTTCTTT.

The V call is TRBV9, the J call TRBJ2-7, with D tentatively TRBD1 (5 bases). The CDR3 has 11 residues. Trimming took off 3 bases at V and 4 bases at J, with 5 bases between the two ends. The germline gives CDR1 SGDLS, CDR2 YYNGEE. CDR3 sequence: CASSAGYEQYF. The CDR3 DNA reads TGTGCCAGCAGCGCAGGGTACGAGCAGTACTTC.

The V and J genes are TRBV7-8 and TRBJ2-5; 8 bases map to TRBD1. Trimming removed 4 bases from V and 5 bases from J; junction bases left unmatched: 9. The CDR3 extends over 15 amino acids. Germline loops: CDR1 SGHVS, CDR2 FQNEAQ. The CDR3 region is CASSYSGGSRETQYF. CDR3 in DNA: TGTGCCAGCAGCTACTCAGGGGGCAGCAGGGAGACCCAGTACTTC.